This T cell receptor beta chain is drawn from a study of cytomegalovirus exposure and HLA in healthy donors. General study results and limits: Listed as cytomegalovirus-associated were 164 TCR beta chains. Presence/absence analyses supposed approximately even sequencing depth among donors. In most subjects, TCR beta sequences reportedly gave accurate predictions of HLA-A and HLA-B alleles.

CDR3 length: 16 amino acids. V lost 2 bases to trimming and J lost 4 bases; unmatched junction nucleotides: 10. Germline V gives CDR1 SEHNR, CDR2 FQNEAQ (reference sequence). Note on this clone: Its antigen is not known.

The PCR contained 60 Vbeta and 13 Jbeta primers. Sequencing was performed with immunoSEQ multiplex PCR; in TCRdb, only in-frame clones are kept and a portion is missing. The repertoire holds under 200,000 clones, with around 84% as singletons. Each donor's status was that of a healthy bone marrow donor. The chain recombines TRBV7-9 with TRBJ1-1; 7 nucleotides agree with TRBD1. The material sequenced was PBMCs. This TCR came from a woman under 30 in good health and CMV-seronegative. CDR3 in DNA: TGTGCCAGCAGCTTACCGAGGGGGCAGGGGCCCACTGAAGCTTTCTTT. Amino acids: CASSLPRGQGPTEAFF.